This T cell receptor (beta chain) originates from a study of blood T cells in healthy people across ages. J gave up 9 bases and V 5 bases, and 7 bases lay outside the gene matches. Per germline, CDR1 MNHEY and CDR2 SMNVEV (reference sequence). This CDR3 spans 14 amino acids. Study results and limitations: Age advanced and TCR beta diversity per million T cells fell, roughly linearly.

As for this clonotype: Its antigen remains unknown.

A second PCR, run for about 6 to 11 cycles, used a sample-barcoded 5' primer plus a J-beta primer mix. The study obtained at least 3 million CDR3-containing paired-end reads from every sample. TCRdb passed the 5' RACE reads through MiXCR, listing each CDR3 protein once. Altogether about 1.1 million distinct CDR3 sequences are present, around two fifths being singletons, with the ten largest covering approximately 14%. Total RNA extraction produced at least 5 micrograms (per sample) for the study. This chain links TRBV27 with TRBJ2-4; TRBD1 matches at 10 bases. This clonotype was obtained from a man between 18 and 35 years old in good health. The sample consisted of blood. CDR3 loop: CASSPRQGAIIQYF. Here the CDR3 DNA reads TGTGCCAGCAGTCCCCGACAGGGGGCTATCATTCAGTACTTC.